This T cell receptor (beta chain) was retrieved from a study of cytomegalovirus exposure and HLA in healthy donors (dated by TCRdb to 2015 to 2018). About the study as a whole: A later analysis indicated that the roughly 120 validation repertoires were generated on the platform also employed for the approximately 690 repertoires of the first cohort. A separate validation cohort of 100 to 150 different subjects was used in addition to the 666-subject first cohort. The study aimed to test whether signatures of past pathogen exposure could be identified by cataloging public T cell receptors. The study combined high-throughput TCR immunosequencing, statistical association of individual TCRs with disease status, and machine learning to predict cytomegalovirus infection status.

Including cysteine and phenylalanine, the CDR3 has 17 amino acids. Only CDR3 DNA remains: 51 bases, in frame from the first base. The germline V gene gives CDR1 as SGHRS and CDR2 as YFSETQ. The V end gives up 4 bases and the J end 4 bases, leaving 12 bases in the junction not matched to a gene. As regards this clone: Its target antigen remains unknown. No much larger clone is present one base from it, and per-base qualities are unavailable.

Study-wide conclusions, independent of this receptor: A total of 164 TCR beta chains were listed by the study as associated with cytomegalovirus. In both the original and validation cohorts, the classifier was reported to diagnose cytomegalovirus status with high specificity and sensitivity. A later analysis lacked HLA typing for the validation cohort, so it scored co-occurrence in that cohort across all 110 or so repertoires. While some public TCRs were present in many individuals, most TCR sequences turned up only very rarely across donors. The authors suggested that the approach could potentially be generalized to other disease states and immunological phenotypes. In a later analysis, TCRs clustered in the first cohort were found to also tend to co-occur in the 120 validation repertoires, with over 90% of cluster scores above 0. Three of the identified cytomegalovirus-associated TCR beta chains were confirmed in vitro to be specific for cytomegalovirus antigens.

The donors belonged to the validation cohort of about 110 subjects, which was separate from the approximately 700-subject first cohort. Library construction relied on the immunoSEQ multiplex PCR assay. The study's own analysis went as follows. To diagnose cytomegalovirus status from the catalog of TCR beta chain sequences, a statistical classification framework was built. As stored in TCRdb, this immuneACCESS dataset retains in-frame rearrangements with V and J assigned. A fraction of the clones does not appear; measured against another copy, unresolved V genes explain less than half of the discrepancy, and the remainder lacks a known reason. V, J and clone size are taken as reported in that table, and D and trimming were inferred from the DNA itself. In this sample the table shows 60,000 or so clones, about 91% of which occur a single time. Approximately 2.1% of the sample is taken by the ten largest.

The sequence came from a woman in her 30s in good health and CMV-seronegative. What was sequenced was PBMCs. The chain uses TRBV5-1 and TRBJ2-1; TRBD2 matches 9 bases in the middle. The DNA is TGCGCCAGCAGCATACCATCGGCGGGAGGGCCTTACAATGAGCAGTTCTTC. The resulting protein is CASSIPSAGGPYNEQFF.